The rows below give T cell receptor beta chains drawn from one sample of a study of OX40 agonist ivuxolimab in advanced cancers. Assay used: immunoSEQ multiplex PCR; TCRdb lists only in-frame clones, some missing. Here the sample spans about 69,000 clones, approximately 89% being singletons. Here the sequenced sample was CD4+ or CD8+ T cells sorted from blood, taken in a trial of the OX40 agonist ivuxolimab. Source of these receptors: an adult with an advanced solid tumor such as melanoma, head and neck, liver or kidney cancer. The CDR3 runs from the conserved cysteine through the conserved F or W. A D gene is named only where the DNA matches it firmly. Size tells how often a clone was seen (once, few, many) or the class of an expanded clone, and some rows leave it out.

abundance: NA
d_gene: TRBD2
v_gene: TRBV10-1
j_gene: TRBJ2-3
CDR3nt: TGCGCCAGCAGTGAGTCTTGGCTAGCGGACACAGATACGCAGTATTTT
CDR3aa: CASSESWLADTDTQYF

abundance: NA
d_gene: NA
v_gene: TRBV18
j_gene: TRBJ1-1
CDR3nt: TGTGCCAGCTCACCACCGCTAAGGGAAGCTTTCTTT
CDR3aa: CASSPPLREAFF

abundance: NA
d_gene: NA
v_gene: TRBV6-1
j_gene: TRBJ1-2
CDR3nt: TGTGCCAGCAGTGCTGACCTCTTCTACACCTTC
CDR3aa: CASSADLFYTF

abundance: NA
d_gene: NA
v_gene: TRBV11-2
j_gene: TRBJ2-7
CDR3nt: TGTGCCAGCAGCATCCCCGGTCTCTACGAGCAGTACTTC
CDR3aa: CASSIPGLYEQYF

abundance: NA
d_gene: NA
v_gene: TRBV10-2
j_gene: TRBJ1-1
CDR3nt: TGCGCCAGCAGTGATGGGGGCATCGGGTACACTGAAGCTTTCTTT
CDR3aa: CASSDGGIGYTEAFF

abundance: NA
d_gene: NA
v_gene: TRBV28
j_gene: TRBJ2-7
CDR3nt: TGTGCCAGCAGTATTCCCCGTCTCGAGCAGTACTTC
CDR3aa: CASSIPRLEQYF

abundance: NA
d_gene: NA
v_gene: TRBV7-8
j_gene: TRBJ1-3
CDR3nt: TGTGCCAGCAGCTTAAGTGGGCAGAAATACCCTGGAAACACCATATATTTT
CDR3aa: CASSLSGQKYPGNTIYF

abundance: NA
d_gene: TRBD2
v_gene: TRBV5-4
j_gene: TRBJ2-3
CDR3nt: TGTGCCAGCAGCTTGGGCCTAGCGGGAGGTGGCACAGATACGCAGTATTTT
CDR3aa: CASSLGLAGGGTDTQYF

abundance: NA
d_gene: NA
v_gene: TRBV27
j_gene: TRBJ1-1
CDR3nt: TGTGCCAGCAGTTTAAAGGGTTCGTACACTGAAGCTTTCTTT
CDR3aa: CASSLKGSYTEAFF

abundance: NA
d_gene: NA
v_gene: TRBV28
j_gene: TRBJ1-2
CDR3nt: TGTGCCAGCAGTTTAGCAGGGGCCTATGGCTACACCTTC
CDR3aa: CASSLAGAYGYTF

abundance: NA
d_gene: NA
v_gene: TRBV7-8
j_gene: TRBJ1-4
CDR3nt: TGTGCCAGCAGCTTAGTTCTGGGGCCAGCTAATGAAAAACTGTTTTTT
CDR3aa: CASSLVLGPANEKLFF

abundance: NA
d_gene: NA
v_gene: TRBV15
j_gene: TRBJ2-1
CDR3nt: TGTGCCACCAGCAGAGTAGGGTCGGCTAGTTGGAATGAGCAGTTCTTC
CDR3aa: CATSRVGSASWNEQFF

abundance: NA
d_gene: NA
v_gene: TRBV6-1
j_gene: TRBJ1-5
CDR3nt: TGTGCCAGCAGTGAAGCGTTCGGTAGCAATCAGCCCCAGCATTTT
CDR3aa: CASSEAFGSNQPQHF

abundance: NA
d_gene: NA
v_gene: TRBV5-1
j_gene: TRBJ2-7
CDR3nt: TGCGCCAGCAGCTGGGCGGGTACCTCCTACGAGCAGTACTTC
CDR3aa: CASSWAGTSYEQYF

abundance: NA
d_gene: NA
v_gene: TRBV19
j_gene: TRBJ1-4
CDR3nt: TGTGCCAGTAGTATCCCTGACAACAGGGTAACTACTAATGAAAAACTGTTTTTT
CDR3aa: CASSIPDNRVTTNEKLFF

abundance: NA
d_gene: NA
v_gene: TRBV5-1
j_gene: TRBJ1-4
CDR3nt: TGCGCCAGCAGCCACGAGGCCCAGCCAACTAATGAAAAACTGTTTTTT
CDR3aa: CASSHEAQPTNEKLFF

abundance: NA
d_gene: TRBD2
v_gene: TRBV28
j_gene: TRBJ2-1
CDR3nt: TGTGCCAGCAGTTTTTCGCTAGCGGGTATAGGGGGCAATGAGCAGTTCTTC
CDR3aa: CASSFSLAGIGGNEQFF

abundance: few
d_gene: NA
v_gene: TRBV6-5
j_gene: TRBJ1-2
CDR3nt: TGTGCCAGCAGTAGCTCCGGGACGAAAGGCTACACCTTC
CDR3aa: CASSSSGTKGYTF

abundance: once
d_gene: TRBD1
v_gene: TRBV19
j_gene: TRBJ2-1
CDR3nt: TGTGCCAGTACCCCTCGTGTGGGACAGGGCTACAATGAGCAGTTCTTC
CDR3aa: CASTPRVGQGYNEQFF

abundance: NA
d_gene: TRBD1
v_gene: TRBV5-4
j_gene: TRBJ1-2
CDR3nt: TGTGCCAGCAGCTCACAGGGGAGCTATGGCTACACCTTC
CDR3aa: CASSSQGSYGYTF

abundance: NA
d_gene: TRBD2
v_gene: TRBV10-3
j_gene: TRBJ2-2
CDR3nt: TGTGCCATCAGTAGACCTAGCGGGAGAGACACCGGGGAGCTGTTTTTT
CDR3aa: CAISRPSGRDTGELFF

abundance: NA
d_gene: NA
v_gene: TRBV7-9
j_gene: TRBJ1-1
CDR3nt: TGTGCCAGCAGCCAATTGCGGGGGATGAACACTGAAGCTTTCTTT
CDR3aa: CASSQLRGMNTEAFF

abundance: NA
d_gene: NA
v_gene: TRBV2
j_gene: TRBJ2-1
CDR3nt: TGTGCCAGCAGGCGGGACCAGATCTTATACAATGAGCAGTTCTTC
CDR3aa: CASRRDQILYNEQFF

abundance: few
d_gene: NA
v_gene: TRBV6-1
j_gene: TRBJ1-1
CDR3nt: TGTGCCAGCAGTGCCGCACGGAACACTGAAGCTTTCTTT
CDR3aa: CASSAARNTEAFF

abundance: NA
d_gene: NA
v_gene: TRBV7-5
j_gene: TRBJ2-7
CDR3nt: TGTGCCAGAAACCAGGACGCCTCCTACGAGCAGTACTTC
CDR3aa: CARNQDASYEQYF

abundance: few
d_gene: TRBD1
v_gene: TRBV5-1
j_gene: TRBJ2-1
CDR3nt: TGCGCCAGCAGCCCAGGGCGAGCGGGGACAGGGTACGCTGAGCAGTTCTTC
CDR3aa: CASSPGRAGTGYAEQFF

abundance: once
d_gene: NA
v_gene: TRBV11-2
j_gene: TRBJ2-5
CDR3nt: TGTGCCAGCAGCTTAGAGGGGGCGGTCTTAACCCCCCAAGAAACCCAGTACTTC
CDR3aa: CASSLEGAVLTPQETQYF

abundance: NA
d_gene: TRBD1
v_gene: TRBV5-1
j_gene: TRBJ1-1
CDR3nt: TGCGCCAGCAGTTACGGGACAGGGGACACTGAAGCTTTCTTT
CDR3aa: CASSYGTGDTEAFF

abundance: once
d_gene: TRBD1
v_gene: TRBV7-2
j_gene: TRBJ1-2
CDR3nt: TGTGCCATCCGGACAGGGTTTGGGTATGGCTACACCTTC
CDR3aa: CAIRTGFGYGYTF

abundance: NA
d_gene: NA
v_gene: TRBV5-1
j_gene: TRBJ2-1
CDR3nt: TGCGCCAGCGCCCCCTCTGGAACCACCTACAATGAGCAGTTCTTC
CDR3aa: CASAPSGTTYNEQFF

abundance: NA
d_gene: TRBD1
v_gene: TRBV27
j_gene: TRBJ1-1
CDR3nt: TGTGCCAGCAGTTTATACCGACAGGGCCGGGGGGCCACTGAAGCTTTCTTT
CDR3aa: CASSLYRQGRGATEAFF

abundance: NA
d_gene: NA
v_gene: TRBV7-2
j_gene: TRBJ1-2
CDR3nt: TGTGCCAGCAGCTCTGACAGCTATGGCTACACCTTC
CDR3aa: CASSSDSYGYTF